The 28 T cell receptor beta chains presented below share a single source sample, sequenced in a study of T cell responses to AZD1222 COVID-19 vaccine. The assay was immunoSEQ multiplex PCR, and TCRdb's table has in-frame clones only and misses some. The top ten hold roughly 1.5% of the sample, which has fewer than 150,000 clones, 87% seen once. The specimen comprised peripheral blood, sampled on day 0 of AZD1222 vaccination. The receptors originated from an adult in good health.

The chain has TRBV28 and TRBJ2-5; D possibly corresponds to TRBD1 (5 bases). Germline CDR1 and CDR2: MDHEN and SYDVKM. CDR3 length: 15 residues. Trimming took off 4 bases at V and 2 bases at J, with 14 bases between the two ends. The chain's CDR3 is CASSSIQGGQETQYF. The CDR3 DNA is TGTGCCAGCAGTTCCATCCAGGGTGGTCAAGAGACCCAGTACTTC.

The chain uses TRBV6-6 and TRBJ1-5; D remains unclear. Trimming cost V 0 bases and J 1 base, with 1 base left between them. The CDR3 totals 13 residues. The V gene's germline CDR1 is MNHNY and CDR2 SVGAGI (reference sequence). CDR3 amino acids: CASSYSSNQPQHF. DNA of the CDR3: TGTGCCAGCAGTTACTCCAGCAATCAGCCCCAGCATTTT.

The rearrangement joins TRBV9 to TRBJ2-7; D is unclear. The length of the CDR3 is 17 residues. Per germline, CDR1 SGDLS and CDR2 YYNGEE. Trimming removed 0 bases at V and 1 base at J, with 17 bases between. The CDR3 sequence: CASSVGLKRAESYEQYF. CDR3 sequence (DNA): TGTGCCAGCAGCGTAGGTCTAAAAAGGGCCGAGTCCTACGAGCAGTACTTC. The full variable domain, in which reference TRBV9 and TRBJ2-7 provide the parts outside the CDR3, is DSGVTQTPKHLITATGQRVTLRCSPRSGDLSVYWYQQSLDQGLQFLIQYYNGEERAKGNILERFSAQQFPDLHSELNLSSLELGDSALYFCASSVGLKRAESYEQYFGPGTRLTVT.

The rearrangement joins TRBV11-2 to TRBJ2-3, with 8 positions matching TRBD1. CDR3 size: 14 residues. The germline V gene encodes CDR1 SGHAT and CDR2 FQNNGV. V trimming: 4 bases; J trimming: 3 bases; junction bases outside the gene matches: 3. CDR3 region: CASSSGQGTDTQYF. The CDR3 DNA is TGTGCCAGCAGCTCCGGACAGGGTACAGATACGCAGTATTTT.

V gene TRBV10-3 combines with J gene TRBJ1-1; a possible D gene is TRBD1 (6 bases). The germline V and J ends were trimmed by 11 bases and 6 bases, with 19 bases remaining between them. The germline V gene has CDR1 ENHRY and CDR2 SYGVKD. This CDR3 contains 13 residues. In DNA, the CDR3 is TGTGCCGTACACAGGGATCTGAGCGCTGAAGCTTTCTTT. This sequence encodes CAVHRDLSAEAFF.

The chain recombines TRBV7-6 with TRBJ2-1; tentative D call: TRBD2 (6 bases). The CDR3 is 13 residues long. Germline V gene data show CDR1 as SGHVS and CDR2 as FNYEAQ. V gave up 4 bases and J gave up 8 bases, with 12 bases separating them. Here the CDR3 DNA reads TGTGCCAGCAGCTCGGGACTTGGGGATGAGCAGTTCTTC. It encodes CASSSGLGDEQFF.

The chain joins TRBV9 to TRBJ2-1, with 7 bases aligning to TRBD1. Germline CDR1 reads SGDLS; CDR2 reads YYNGEE. CDR3 length: 16 amino acids. With V trimmed by 0 bases and J by 9 bases, 12 bases remained unmatched. CDR3: CASSVEGAIPWREQFF. CDR3 in DNA: TGTGCCAGCAGCGTAGAGGGGGCCATACCCTGGCGTGAGCAGTTCTTC.

The gene calls are TRBV7-3 and TRBJ2-7; the D gene is possibly TRBD1 (6 bases). The V gene lost 4 bases and the J gene lost 2 bases, with 12 bases spanning the gap. CDR1 is SGHTA and CDR2 is FQGTGA in the germline V gene. The CDR3 is 14 residues long. CDR3 in DNA: TGTGCCAGCAGCTCGGACAGCCAACCCTACGAGCAGTACTTC. Translated, it gives CASSSDSQPYEQYF.

The chain employs TRBV27 and TRBJ1-1; 11 bases map to TRBD1. The CDR3 extends over 16 amino acids. From germline, CDR1 is MNHEY and CDR2 SMNVEV (reference sequence). The V gene end was trimmed by 5 bases and the J gene end by 2 bases; junction bases not matched to a gene: 7. The CDR3 loop reads CASSIRTGGLNTEAFF. The CDR3 nucleotides read TGTGCCAGCAGTATACGGACAGGGGGCTTAAACACTGAAGCTTTCTTT.

V gene TRBV7-2 combines with J gene TRBJ2-3, with D possibly TRBD2 on 7 matching bases. CDR1 is SGHTA and CDR2 is FQGNSA in the germline V gene. Trimming removed 5 bases from V and 6 bases from J, with 24 bases in between. This CDR3 spans 17 amino acids. The chain's CDR3 is CASSGAEGGALWDTQYF. The DNA for the CDR3 is TGTGCCAGCAGCGGGGCGGAGGGGGGGGCTTTATGGGATACGCAGTATTTT.

This sequence joins TRBV5-4 and TRBJ2-7; the D is unclear. From germline, CDR1 is SGHNT and CDR2 YYREEE (reference sequence). The CDR3 totals 16 residues. Trimming removed 0 bases from V and 1 base from J, with 14 bases in between. CDR3 bases: TGTGCCAGCAGCTTGGCCCCAGGAAGCCTATCCTACGAGCAGTACTTC. Amino acids: CASSLAPGSLSYEQYF.

The rearrangement uses TRBV6-2 or TRBV6-3 and TRBJ2-7; 12 nucleotides line up with TRBD1. The CDR3 covers 16 residues. The junction had 10 bases not matched to a gene; V was cut back by 5 bases and J by 5 bases. CDR1 and CDR2 (germline): MNHEY, SVGEGT. CDR3 nucleotide sequence: TGTGCCAGCAGTAAGCGACCGGGACAGGGGGCCGACGAGCAGTACTTC. Translation gives CASSKRPGQGADEQYF.

This clone was observed once. The V gene is TRBV18, the J gene TRBJ2-3; 7 nucleotides line up with TRBD1. Germline V CDR1 and CDR2: KGHSH, LQKENI. J was trimmed by 4 bases and V by 6 bases; bases with no gene match: 7. This CDR3 comprises 14 residues. CDR3 sequence reads: CASSTSQGPDTQYF. CDR3 DNA sequence: TGTGCCAGCTCGACCTCACAGGGGCCAGATACGCAGTATTTT.

The J gene is TRBJ2-6, the V gene TRBV5-4; D ambiguous. The CDR3 runs 15 residues. Germline lookup yields CDR1 SGHNT and CDR2 YYREEE (reference sequence). Trimming took 4 bases from V and 0 from J, leaving 8 bases between them. CDR3 residues: CASSLENSGANVLTF. The CDR3 DNA follows: TGTGCCAGCAGCCTTGAGAACTCTGGGGCCAACGTCCTGACTTTC. The full variable domain, with the rest looked up from reference TRBV5-4 and TRBJ2-6, is ETGVTQSPTHLIKTRGQQVTLRCSSQSGHNTVSWYQQALGQGPQFIFQYYREEENGRGNFPPRFSGLQFPNYSSELNVNALELDDSALYLCASSLENSGANVLTFGAGSRLTVL.

The chain carries TRBV28 and TRBJ1-2; D gene uncertain. The CDR3 is 13 amino acids. Trimming left V 6 bases short and J 5 bases short, with 13 bases between. Germline lookup yields CDR1 MDHEN and CDR2 SYDVKM. CDR3 bases: TGTGCCAGCAGCCCCCCCGGGAAGTATGGCTACACCTTC. Translated, it gives CASSPPGKYGYTF.

This clone has only one observation. V and J are TRBV5-4 and TRBJ2-7; TRBD1 aligns across 10 bases. J lost 3 bases, V lost 3 bases, and 6 bases had no gene match. CDR1 is SGHNT, CDR2 YYREEE, per germline (reference sequence). The length of the CDR3 is 15 residues. The CDR3 loop reads CASSSGQGEIYEQYF. In nucleotides, the CDR3 is TGTGCCAGCAGCTCCGGACAGGGGGAAATCTACGAGCAGTACTTC.

The chain couples TRBV2 to TRBJ2-5; D not resolved. The V and J ends lost 5 bases and 7 bases respectively, with 8 bases between them. The germline V gene encodes CDR1 SNHLY and CDR2 FYNNEI. The CDR3 consists of 11 residues. CDR3 in amino acids: CASSYQLTQYF. As DNA, the CDR3 is TGTGCCAGCAGTTACCAATTGACCCAGTACTTC. The full variable domain, its missing parts supplied by reference TRBV2 and TRBJ2-5, is EPEVTQTPSHQVTQMGQEVILRCVPISNHLYFYWYRQILGQKVEFLVSFYNNEISEKSEIFDDQFSVERPDGSNFTLKIRSTKLEDSAMYFCASSYQLTQYFGPGTRLLVL.

V is TRBV11-2 and J is TRBJ2-2, with D perhaps TRBD2 (5 bases). Germline V gene lookup returns CDR1 SGHAT and CDR2 FQNNGV. The CDR3 length is 13 residues. Trimming removed 5 bases at V and 6 bases at J, with 10 bases between. The CDR3 nucleotides read TGTGCCAGCAGCCCCGACGGGGCCGGGGAGCTGTTTTTT. Its protein is CASSPDGAGELFF. Full variable domain (missing parts from reference TRBV11-2 and TRBJ2-2): EAGVAQSPRYKIIEKRQSVAFWCNPISGHATLYWYQQILGQGPKLLIQFQNNGVVDDSQLPKDRFSAERLKGVDSTLKIQPAKLEDSAVYLCASSPDGAGELFFGEGSRLTVL.

The chain combines TRBV5-5 with TRBJ2-7, with 12 bases lining up with TRBD2. V shed 0 bases and J 4 bases; nucleotides not matched to a gene: 5. This CDR3 contains 16 residues. In germline, CDR1 is SGHKS, CDR2 YYEKEE (reference sequence). The CDR3 DNA reads TGTGCCAGCAGCTTGGCCGTGCTAGCGGGGGGGTACGAGCAGTACTTC. This encodes CASSLAVLAGGYEQYF.

This clone came up a few times. In the same sample, other DNA sequences code for this CDR3. The chain couples TRBV30 to TRBJ1-1; D is uncertain. V lost 3 bases to trimming and J lost 8 bases, with 13 bases between them. The V gene's germline CDR1 is GTSNPN and CDR2 SVGIG (reference sequence). This CDR3 has 12 amino acids. The CDR3 bases are TGTGCCTGGAGCCCCGGAGGTCCCGAAGCTTTCTTT. It codes for CAWSPGGPEAFF.

This sequence joins TRBV5-1 and TRBJ1-1, with D hard to call. Trimming removed 1 base at V and 5 bases at J, with 9 bases between. Per the germline V gene, CDR1 is SGHRS and CDR2 is YFSETQ. This CDR3 is built from 13 residues. The CDR3 DNA reads as TGCGCCAGCAGCTTGTACGGTTATACTGAAGCTTTCTTT. Translation: CASSLYGYTEAFF.

V and J are TRBV6-7 and TRBJ1-5; D gene ambiguous. TRBV6-7 falls under the ORF class, with uncertain function. V gave up 2 bases and J gave up 0 bases, with 8 bases separating them. The CDR3 totals 15 residues. The CDR3 region is CASSYDPDSNQPQHF. The CDR3 region has the DNA TGTGCCAGCAGTTACGATCCCGATAGCAATCAGCCCCAGCATTTT.

The chain combines TRBV24-1 with TRBJ2-1, with 9 bases aligning to TRBD2. Trimming took 12 bases from V and 2 from J; bases not matched to a gene: 4. The germline gives CDR1 KGHDR, CDR2 SFDVKD. This CDR3 has 13 amino acids. This chain's CDR3 is CAVSGGPYNEQFF. CDR3 DNA: TGTGCCGTCAGCGGGGGGCCCTACAATGAGCAGTTCTTC.

The chain joins TRBV7-6 to TRBJ1-6; 8 bases agree with TRBD1. V was pared by 5 bases and J by 9 bases, with 24 bases of the junction left unmatched. The CDR3 sequence is 20 residues long. Germline V CDR1 and CDR2: SGHVS, FNYEAQ. The chain's CDR3 is CASSEDPPQGATVLGSPLHF. DNA of the CDR3: TGTGCCAGCAGCGAAGACCCCCCCCAGGGGGCTACAGTGTTGGGTTCACCCCTCCACTTT.

V and J are TRBV4-2 and TRBJ2-3; 14 bases are shared with TRBD2. Germline V gene data show CDR1 as LGHNA and CDR2 as YNFKEQ. The CDR3 contains 16 residues. Trimming at V came to 5 bases and at J to 4 bases, leaving 5 bases not matched to a gene. The CDR3 is CASSIGTSGGPDTQYF. The CDR3 DNA follows: TGTGCCAGCAGCATCGGGACTAGCGGGGGCCCAGATACGCAGTATTTT.

The chain combines TRBV6-5 with TRBJ1-6, with 9 bases fitting TRBD1. J gave up 7 bases and V 7 bases, and 5 bases lay outside the gene matches. The CDR3 totals 14 residues. Per germline, CDR1 MNHEY and CDR2 SVGAGI. This CDR3 reads CASILTGGNSPLHF. The CDR3 coding sequence is TGTGCCAGCATCCTGACAGGGGGAAATTCACCCCTCCACTTT.

The rearrangement joins TRBV6-2 or TRBV6-3 to TRBJ2-7, with a possible D match to TRBD2 (5 bases). V dropped 4 bases and J dropped 1 base, with 14 bases sitting between them. Germline V CDR1 and CDR2: MNHEY, SVGEGT. CDR3 length: 15 residues. The CDR3 is CASSSRGVRSYEQYF. In DNA form, the CDR3 reads TGTGCCAGCAGTTCCCGGGGAGTACGATCCTACGAGCAGTACTTC.

This chain joins TRBV15 and TRBJ1-2; 9 bases are a match to TRBD1. The CDR3 spans 18 residues. CDR1 and CDR2 from the germline V gene are LNHNV and YYDKDF (reference sequence). V lost 1 base to trimming and J lost 7 bases; unmatched junction nucleotides: 16. The CDR3 region is CATSRGGTGSKDTTGYTF. Here the CDR3 DNA reads TGTGCCACCAGCAGAGGCGGGACAGGGAGCAAAGATACGACTGGCTACACCTTC.